This passage covers 7 T cell receptor beta chains from one sample sequenced in a study of regulatory T cells in long-lasting Graves disease. Time point indicated: persistent/refractory GD, antithyroid drugs over 5 years with positive TRAb. The TCR library used RNA extracted from PBMCs. According to the study, TCR beta libraries were built with iRepertoire HTBI primers and CDR3-region Arm-PCR. A single record per CDR3 protein comes from TCRdb applying MiXCR to the multiplex PCR reads. In the table there are 350,000 to 450,000 distinct CDR3 sequences, 21% of which are singletons. Source: peripheral blood mononuclear cells (PBMCs), taken when the disease was refractory, from a patient treated with antithyroid drugs. Source of these receptors: a female donor with Graves disease.

The chain employs TRBV20-1 and TRBJ2-5; TRBD2 matches at 14 bases. Germline CDR1 DFQATT, CDR2 SNEGSKA (reference sequence). The CDR3 extends over 23 amino acids. The trim removed 1 base at V and 1 base at J, leaving 23 bases unmatched. CDR3 in DNA: TGCAGTGCTAGAGTGTTGTTGGGGATCCCGGGGACTAGCGGGAGTTGGGGCCAAGAGACCCAGTACTTC. Translating gives CSARVLLGIPGTSGSWGQETQYF.

This chain connects TRBV28 to TRBJ2-7, with 12 bases identical to TRBD2. V shed 4 bases and J 6 bases; nucleotides not matched to a gene: 4. The CDR3 is made up of 14 amino acids. Germline CDR1 and CDR2: MDHEN and SYDVKM. CDR3 region: CASSSTSGRGEQYF. DNA of the CDR3: TGTGCCAGCAGTTCGACTAGCGGGAGAGGCGAGCAGTACTTC.

This clonotype was counted many times. The genes are TRBV6-1 and TRBJ2-7; no firm D call. Germline V gene sequence: CDR1 MNHNS, CDR2 SASEGT. This CDR3 comprises 11 residues. V was clipped by 2 bases and J by 7 bases, with 6 bases between them. This CDR3 reads CASSETREQYF. CDR3 nucleotides: TGTGCCAGCAGTGAAACCCGTGAGCAGTACTTC.

This clonotype appeared many times. This rearrangement joins TRBV7-9 to TRBJ2-2, with 7 bases aligning to TRBD1. CDR3 length equals 15 residues. Losses at the gene ends were 3 bases for V and 0 bases for J; bases not matched to a gene: 1. The germline gives CDR1 SEHNR, CDR2 FQNEAQ (reference sequence). CDR3 nucleotides: TGTGCCAGCAGCTTGGGACAGTCGAACACCGGGGAGCTGTTTTTT. It specifies CASSLGQSNTGELFF. The whole variable domain, remainder taken from reference TRBV7-9 and TRBJ2-2, is DTGVSQNPRHKITKRGQNVTFRCDPISEHNRLYWYRQTLGQGPEFLTYFQNEAQLEKSRLLSDRFSAERPKGSFSTLEIQRTEQGDSAMYLCASSLGQSNTGELFFGEGSRLTVL.

This clonotype was seen at least ten times. The chain carries TRBV6-1 and TRBJ1-5; perhaps TRBD1 as D (5 bases). Germline CDR1 is MNHNS and CDR2 is SASEGT. V lost 7 bases and J lost 3, with 25 bases in between. The CDR3 is 18 residues long. CDR3 bases: TGTGCCAGCATCCCCTATGGGACGGTTGTGGGGACCAATCAGCCCCAGCATTTT. Protein: CASIPYGTVVGTNQPQHF.

This chain uses TRBV20-1 with TRBJ2-7; D is undetermined. This CDR3 is built from 12 residues. V was clipped by 7 bases and J by 3 bases, with 13 bases between them. The germline gives CDR1 DFQATT, CDR2 SNEGSKA (reference sequence). The CDR3 region is CSGSPLDYEQYF. The CDR3 DNA reads as TGCAGTGGCTCACCTCTAGACTACGAGCAGTACTTC.

To note about this clonotype: Germline and junction disagree at one end, which may indicate a read error. The genes are TRBV4-1 and TRBJ2-7; 9 bases align to TRBD2. In germline, CDR1 is MGHRA, CDR2 YSYEKL. This CDR3 is 18 amino acids long. The CDR3 bases are TGCGCCAGCAGTCAAGCCACCGGACTAGCGAGTTCCCTCTACGAGCAGTACTTC. This codes for CASSQATGLASSLYEQYF.